This T cell receptor (beta chain) was sequenced during a study of molecular identifiers for immune sequencing clone quantification. Study conclusions and caveats: Under 1% of molecules in naive cells, but over 97% of effector molecules, belonged to clones above 20 RNA copies. Sizes of highly expanded clones could be underestimated through identical TCRs sharing a barcode.

Each library that profiled naive CD8 cells came from roughly 20,000 to 1,000,000 sorted cells with 10%, 30% or 50% RNA. Sorting defined naive CD8 T cells as CD8+CD4-CCR7+CD45RA+. TCRdb used MiXCR to reprocess the PCR reads, holding one entry per CDR3 protein. This table has hundreds of thousands of distinct CDR3 sequences, about 25% appearing once. The CDR3 covers 15 residues. Trimming shortened V by 3 bases and J by 5 bases, and 16 bases separated the two germline ends. In germline, CDR1 is SEHNR, CDR2 FQNEAQ (reference sequence). The sample holds a few counts of this clonotype. Its antigen is unknown.

The clonotype originates from a human donor in good health. Some libraries in this study had Jurkat cell RNA spiked in. The chain carries TRBV7-9 and TRBJ2-5; no reliable D call. Sequencing input: naive CD8+ T cells from blood, with Jurkat cell RNA spiked in. Regarding subset: FACS-sorted CD8+CD4-CCR7+CD45RA+ naive T cells. The CDR3 spells CASSLSRLSAETQYF. CDR3 nucleotides: TGTGCCAGCAGCTTGTCGCGTCTAAGCGCGGAGACCCAGTACTTC.